The entry below gives a single T cell receptor beta chain sequence along with its context. The trim removed 3 bases at V and 4 bases at J, leaving 4 bases unmatched. The CDR3 has 16 amino acids. Germline CDR1 is MGHRA and CDR2 is YSYEKL. This sample is part of a study of CD8+ T cells in alopecia areata. Sorting of PBMCs yielded the CD4+ and CD8+ T cells. Extracted from the samples, RNA was reverse transcribed into cDNA to serve as the sequencing template. The method was immunoSEQ multiplex PCR; TCRdb's version includes in-frame clones alone and lacks a portion of them. Among about 200,000 clones listed, approximately 53% were seen once.

The origin of this receptor is a human donor in good health. The chain couples TRBV4-1 to TRBJ2-1, with 12 bases identical to TRBD2. Sequenced material: CD8+ T cells sorted from blood. CDR3 residues: CASSHPSGGGYNEQFF. CDR3 nucleotides: TGCGCCAGCAGCCACCCTAGCGGGGGGGGATACAATGAGCAGTTCTTC.